This T cell receptor (beta chain) comes out of a study of blood T cell repertoires in COVID-19. Study-level background: The analysed material was cDNA or gDNA that came from T cells, B-cell-depleted T cells, or PBMCs.

All enrollees were roughly 18 to 95 years old and from 20 to 30 US areas. Before being deemed recovered, Cohort 3 donors had two negative PCRs, clearance, or symptom resolution. Original processing notes: Amplification from reference gene primers served as the basis for estimated nucleated cell counts. Only in-frame clones appear in the TCRdb table, and some are missing; sequencing was by immunoSEQ multiplex PCR. V, J and clone size were drawn from that table, and D and trimming were deduced from the DNA. The sample records roughly 250,000 clones, 70% to 90% being singletons. The ends lost 0 bases at V and 5 bases at J; junction bases unmatched: 5. This CDR3 comprises 15 residues. Germline V gives CDR1 SEHNR, CDR2 FQNEAQ (reference sequence).

The chain has TRBV7-9 and TRBJ2-3; 7 positions match TRBD2. The sequence derives from a woman aged 45-65 years who had recovered from COVID-19. The sample comprised PBMCs or T cells enriched from blood (not recorded which). CDR3 amino acids: CASSLAGGPGDTQYF. CDR3 coding DNA: TGTGCCAGCAGCTTAGCGGGAGGGCCGGGAGATACGCAGTATTTT.